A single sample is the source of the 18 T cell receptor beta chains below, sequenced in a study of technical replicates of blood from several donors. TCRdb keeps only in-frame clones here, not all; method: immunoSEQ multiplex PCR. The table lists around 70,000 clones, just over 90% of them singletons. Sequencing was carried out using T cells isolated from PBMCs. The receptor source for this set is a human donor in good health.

CDR3 nucleotides: TGTGCCAGCAGTTACGGCTTAACCAAAGAGACCCAGTACTTC. Translation: CASSYGLTKETQYF. The V and J genes are TRBV6-6 and TRBJ2-5; D is undetermined. The CDR3 runs 14 residues. Germline values: CDR1 MNHNY, CDR2 SVGAGI (reference sequence). Trimming cost V 2 bases and J 3 bases, with 10 bases left between them.

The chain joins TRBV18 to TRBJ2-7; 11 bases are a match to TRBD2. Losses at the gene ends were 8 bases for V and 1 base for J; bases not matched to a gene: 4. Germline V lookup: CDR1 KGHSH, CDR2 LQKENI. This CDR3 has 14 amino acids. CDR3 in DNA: TGTGCCAGCCAAGGGACTAGCGGTTCCTACGAGCAGTACTTC. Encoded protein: CASQGTSGSYEQYF.

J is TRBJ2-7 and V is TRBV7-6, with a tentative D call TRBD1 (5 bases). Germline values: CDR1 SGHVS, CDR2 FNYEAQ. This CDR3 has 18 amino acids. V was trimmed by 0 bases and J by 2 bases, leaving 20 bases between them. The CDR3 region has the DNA TGTGCCAGCAGCTTAGCCGGTGGGGCCAGAAGCTCGACCTACGAGCAGTACTTC. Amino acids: CASSLAGGARSSTYEQYF.

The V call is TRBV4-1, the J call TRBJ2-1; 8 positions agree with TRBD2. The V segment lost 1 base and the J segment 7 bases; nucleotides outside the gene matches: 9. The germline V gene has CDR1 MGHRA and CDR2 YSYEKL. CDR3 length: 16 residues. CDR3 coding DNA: TGCGCCAGCAGCCAAGGGCGGGGGGCCTCGGGGAATGAGCAGTTCTTC. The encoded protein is CASSQGRGASGNEQFF.

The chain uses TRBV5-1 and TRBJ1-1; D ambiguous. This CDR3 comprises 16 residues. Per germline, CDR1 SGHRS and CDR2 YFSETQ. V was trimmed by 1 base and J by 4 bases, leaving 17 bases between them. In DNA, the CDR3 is TGCGCCAGCAGCTTGTTCCTCGGCCGAGGAGGCACTGAAGCTTTCTTT. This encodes CASSLFLGRGGTEAFF. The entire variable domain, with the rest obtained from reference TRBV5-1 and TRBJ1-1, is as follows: KAGVTQTPRYLIKTRGQQVTLSCSPISGHRSVSWYQQTPGQGLQFLFEYFSETQRNKGNFPGRFSGRQFSNSRSEMNVSTLELGDSALYLCASSLFLGRGGTEAFFGQGTRLTVV.

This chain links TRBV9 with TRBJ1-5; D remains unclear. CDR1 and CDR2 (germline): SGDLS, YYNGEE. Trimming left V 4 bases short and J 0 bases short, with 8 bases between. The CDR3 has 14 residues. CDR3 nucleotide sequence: TGTGCCAGCAGCTTCGGAGGTAGCAATCAGCCCCAGCATTTT. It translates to CASSFGGSNQPQHF.

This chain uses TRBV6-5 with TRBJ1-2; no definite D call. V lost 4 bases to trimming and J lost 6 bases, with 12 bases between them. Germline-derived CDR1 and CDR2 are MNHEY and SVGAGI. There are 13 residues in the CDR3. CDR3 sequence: CASSSLGWHGYTF. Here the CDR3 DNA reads TGTGCCAGCAGTTCCCTAGGTTGGCATGGCTACACCTTC.

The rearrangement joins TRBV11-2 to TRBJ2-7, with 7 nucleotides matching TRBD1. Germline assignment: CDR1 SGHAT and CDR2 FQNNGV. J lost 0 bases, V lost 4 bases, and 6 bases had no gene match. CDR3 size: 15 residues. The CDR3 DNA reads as TGTGCCAGCAGCTACACAGGGGACAACTCCTACGAGCAGTACTTC. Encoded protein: CASSYTGDNSYEQYF.

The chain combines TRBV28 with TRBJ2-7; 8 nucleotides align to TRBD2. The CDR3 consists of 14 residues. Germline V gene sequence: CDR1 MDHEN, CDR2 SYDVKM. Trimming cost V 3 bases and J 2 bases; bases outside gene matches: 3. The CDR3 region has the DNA TGTGCCAGCAGTTTGGCAGCGGGGGCCTACGAGCAGTACTTC. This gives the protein CASSLAAGAYEQYF.

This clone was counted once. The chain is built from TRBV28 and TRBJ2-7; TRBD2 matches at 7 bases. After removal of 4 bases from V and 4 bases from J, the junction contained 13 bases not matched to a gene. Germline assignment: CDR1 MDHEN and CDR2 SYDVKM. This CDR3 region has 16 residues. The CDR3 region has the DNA TGTGCCAGCAGTTATTCCGGGACTACCACTCTTTACGAGCAGTACTTC. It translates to CASSYSGTTTLYEQYF. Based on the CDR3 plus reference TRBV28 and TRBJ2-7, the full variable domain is DVKVTQSSRYLVKRTGEKVFLECVQDMDHENMFWYRQDPGLGLRLIYFSYDVKMKEKGDIPEGYSVSREKKERFSLILESASTNQTSMYLCASSYSGTTTLYEQYFGPGTRLTVT.

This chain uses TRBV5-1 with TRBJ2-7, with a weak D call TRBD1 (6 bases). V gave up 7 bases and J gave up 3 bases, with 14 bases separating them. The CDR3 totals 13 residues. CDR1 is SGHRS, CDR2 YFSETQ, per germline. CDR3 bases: TGCGCCAGCCGCTGGACAGACTACTACGAGCAGTACTTC. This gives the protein CASRWTDYYEQYF.

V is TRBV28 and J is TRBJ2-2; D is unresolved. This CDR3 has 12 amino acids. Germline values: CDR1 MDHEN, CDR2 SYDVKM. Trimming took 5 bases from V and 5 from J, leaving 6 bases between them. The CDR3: CASSTDTGELFF. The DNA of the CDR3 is TGTGCCAGCAGTACTGATACCGGGGAGCTGTTTTTT.

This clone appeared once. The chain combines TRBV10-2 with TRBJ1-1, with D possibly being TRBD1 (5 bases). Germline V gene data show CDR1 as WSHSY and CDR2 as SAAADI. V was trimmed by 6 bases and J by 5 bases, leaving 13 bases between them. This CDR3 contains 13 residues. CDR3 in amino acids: CASRGGRGTEAFF. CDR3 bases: TGCGCCAGCAGGGGGGGGAGAGGGACTGAAGCTTTCTTT.

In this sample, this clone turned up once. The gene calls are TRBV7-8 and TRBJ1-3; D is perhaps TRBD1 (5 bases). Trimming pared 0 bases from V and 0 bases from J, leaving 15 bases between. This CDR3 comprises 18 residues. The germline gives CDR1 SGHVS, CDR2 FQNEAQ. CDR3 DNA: TGTGCCAGCAGCTTAGCATACGGGGGAGGTGGCTCTGGAAACACCATATATTTT. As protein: CASSLAYGGGGSGNTIYF. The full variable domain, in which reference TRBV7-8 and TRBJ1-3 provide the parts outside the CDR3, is GAGVSQSPRYKVAKRGQDVALRCDPISGHVSLFWYQQALGQGPEFLTYFQNEAQLDKSGLPSDRFFAERPEGSVSTLKIQRTQQEDSAVYLCASSLAYGGGGSGNTIYFGEGSWLTVV.

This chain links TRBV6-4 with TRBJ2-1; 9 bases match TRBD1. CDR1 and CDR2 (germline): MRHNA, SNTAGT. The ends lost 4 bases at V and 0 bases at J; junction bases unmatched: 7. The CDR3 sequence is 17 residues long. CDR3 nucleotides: TGTGCCAGCAGTGTCACCCCGGGACAGGGCTCCTACAATGAGCAGTTCTTC. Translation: CASSVTPGQGSYNEQFF.

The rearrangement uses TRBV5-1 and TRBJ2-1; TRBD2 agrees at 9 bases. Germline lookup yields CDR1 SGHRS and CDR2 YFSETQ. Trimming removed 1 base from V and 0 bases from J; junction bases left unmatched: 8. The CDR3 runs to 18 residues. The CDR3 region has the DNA TGCGCCAGCAGCTTGCGACTAGCGGAGGGGAGCTCCTACAATGAGCAGTTCTTC. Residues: CASSLRLAEGSSYNEQFF.

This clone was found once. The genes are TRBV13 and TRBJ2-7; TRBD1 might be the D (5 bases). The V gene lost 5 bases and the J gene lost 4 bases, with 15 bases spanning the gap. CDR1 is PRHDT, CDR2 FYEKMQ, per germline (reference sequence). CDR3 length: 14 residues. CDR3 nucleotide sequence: TGTGCCAGCAGCCTCAATAGGGGCCTATACGAGCAGTACTTC. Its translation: CASSLNRGLYEQYF.

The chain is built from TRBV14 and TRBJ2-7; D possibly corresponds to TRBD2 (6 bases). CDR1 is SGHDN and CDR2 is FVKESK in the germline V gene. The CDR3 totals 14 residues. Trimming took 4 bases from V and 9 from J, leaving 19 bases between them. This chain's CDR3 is CASSLVGAGFGQYF. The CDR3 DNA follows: TGTGCCAGCAGCCTTGTGGGCGCGGGATTCGGGCAGTACTTC.